Listed below are T cell receptor beta chains from one sample, sequenced in a study of Ad26.COV2.S vaccination and SARS-CoV-2 variants. The repertoire was sequenced with immunoSEQ multiplex PCR; TCRdb's copy has only in-frame clones and lacks some. The table lists about 430,000 clones, around 90% of them singletons. This material consisted of peripheral blood, taken in a trial of Ad26.COV2.S vaccine versus placebo. All receptors derive from a person between 18 and 65 years old who received the Ad26.COV2.S COVID-19 vaccine or a placebo. CDR3s include the opening cysteine and the closing phenylalanine or tryptophan. D genes are given only for firm matches. Rows may omit the clone size; those that give it use once, few, many or a size class.

V,D,size,J,DNA,CDR3
TRBV28,NA,NA,TRBJ1-2,TGTGCGGCGGGACGGGGCTATGGCTACACCTTC,CAAGRGYGYTF
TRBV10-3,NA,once,TRBJ2-7,TGTGCCATCAGTGAGTCGGACGGTACCTACGAGCAGTACTTC,CAISESDGTYEQYF
TRBV9,NA,NA,TRBJ2-3,TGTGCCAGCAGCGCTAGAGGTGGAGATACGCAGTATTTT,CASSARGGDTQYF
TRBV6-2/TRBV6-3,TRBD1,NA,TRBJ1-1,TGTGCCAGCAGTAAACACAGGGGTACGGTGAACACTGAAGCTTTCTTT,CASSKHRGTVNTEAFF
TRBV18,NA,NA,TRBJ1-1,TGTGCCAGCTCACCGCGGCCGACAAACACTGAAGCTTTCTTT,CASSPRPTNTEAFF
TRBV5-6,TRBD1,NA,TRBJ1-4,TGTGCCAGCAGCCCGACAGGGGTTGAGGAAAAACTGTTTTTT,CASSPTGVEEKLFF
TRBV5-8,NA,NA,TRBJ1-5,TGTGCCAGCAGCTGGAACAGAGGCAATCAGCCCCAGCATTTT,CASSWNRGNQPQHF
TRBV5-4,TRBD1,NA,TRBJ2-5,TGTGCCAGCAGCAAAGGGACAGGGGAAGAGACCCAGTACTTC,CASSKGTGEETQYF
TRBV6-5,TRBD1,NA,TRBJ1-4,TGTGCCAGCAAGACAGGGGCTAATGAAAAACTGTTTTTT,CASKTGANEKLFF
TRBV28,NA,NA,TRBJ1-3,TGTGCCAGCAAGCCAGGAGACGGGGGAAACACCATATATTTT,CASKPGDGGNTIYF
TRBV7-6,NA,NA,TRBJ2-6,TGTGCCAGCAGCTTAGGCGGCAGGCTGGGTGGGGCCAACGTCCTGACTTTC,CASSLGGRLGGANVLTF
TRBV4-1,TRBD1,NA,TRBJ1-2,TGCGCCAGCAGCCAAGCCCAGACAGGGGCGCAGAACTATGGCTACACCTTC,CASSQAQTGAQNYGYTF
TRBV12-3/TRBV12-4,NA,few,TRBJ1-1,TGTGCCAGCAGTTTCAATATGAACACTGAAGCTTTCTTT,CASSFNMNTEAFF
TRBV7-3,NA,NA,TRBJ2-1,TGTGCCAGCAGCTTATACAGTAACAATGAGCAGTTCTTC,CASSLYSNNEQFF